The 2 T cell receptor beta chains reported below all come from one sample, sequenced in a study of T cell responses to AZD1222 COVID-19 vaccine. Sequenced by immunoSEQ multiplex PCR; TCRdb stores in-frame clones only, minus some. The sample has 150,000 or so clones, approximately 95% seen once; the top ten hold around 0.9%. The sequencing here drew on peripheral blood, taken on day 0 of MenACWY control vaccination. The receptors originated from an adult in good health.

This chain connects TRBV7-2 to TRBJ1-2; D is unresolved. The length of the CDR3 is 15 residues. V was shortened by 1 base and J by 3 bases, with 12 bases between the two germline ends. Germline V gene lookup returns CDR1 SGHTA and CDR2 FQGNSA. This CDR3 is CASSLGSDGYYGYTF. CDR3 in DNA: TGTGCCAGCAGCTTAGGGTCGGACGGGTACTATGGCTACACCTTC.

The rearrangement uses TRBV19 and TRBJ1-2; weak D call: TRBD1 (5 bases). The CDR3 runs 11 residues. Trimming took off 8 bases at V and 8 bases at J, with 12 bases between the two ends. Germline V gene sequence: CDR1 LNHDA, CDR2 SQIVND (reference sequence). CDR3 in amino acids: CASLGWDGYTF. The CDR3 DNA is TGTGCCAGTTTGGGTTGGGACGGCTACACCTTC.